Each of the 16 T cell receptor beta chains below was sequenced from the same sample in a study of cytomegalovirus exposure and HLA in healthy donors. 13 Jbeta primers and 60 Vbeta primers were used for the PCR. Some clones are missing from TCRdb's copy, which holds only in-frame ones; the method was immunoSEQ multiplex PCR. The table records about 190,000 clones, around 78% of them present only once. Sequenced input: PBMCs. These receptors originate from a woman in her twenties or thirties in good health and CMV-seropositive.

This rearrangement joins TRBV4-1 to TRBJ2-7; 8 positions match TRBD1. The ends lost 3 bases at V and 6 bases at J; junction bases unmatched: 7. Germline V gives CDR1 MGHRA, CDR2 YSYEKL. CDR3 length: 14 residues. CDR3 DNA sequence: TGCGCCAGCAGCCAGCTGGGACAGGTATCCGAGCAGTACTTC. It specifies CASSQLGQVSEQYF.

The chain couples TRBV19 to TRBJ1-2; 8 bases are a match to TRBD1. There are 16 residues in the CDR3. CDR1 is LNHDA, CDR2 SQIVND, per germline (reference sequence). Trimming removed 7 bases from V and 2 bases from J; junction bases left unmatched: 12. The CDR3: CASNAKSGQANYGYTF. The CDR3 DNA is TGTGCCAGTAATGCGAAATCGGGACAGGCGAACTATGGCTACACCTTC.

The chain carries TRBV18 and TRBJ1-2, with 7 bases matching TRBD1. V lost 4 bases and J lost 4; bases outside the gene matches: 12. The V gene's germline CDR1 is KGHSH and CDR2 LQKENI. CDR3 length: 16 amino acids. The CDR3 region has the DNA TGTGCCAGCTCACAAACCCCTACTACAGGGGTCTATGGCTACACCTTC. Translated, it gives CASSQTPTTGVYGYTF.

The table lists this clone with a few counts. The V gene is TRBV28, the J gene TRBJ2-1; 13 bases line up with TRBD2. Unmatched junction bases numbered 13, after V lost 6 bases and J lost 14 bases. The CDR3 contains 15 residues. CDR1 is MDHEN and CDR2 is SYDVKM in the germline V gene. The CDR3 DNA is TGTGCCAGCAGCCCCTCAACCGCCGGGACTAGCGGGGAGTTCTTC. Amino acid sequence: CASSPSTAGTSGEFF.

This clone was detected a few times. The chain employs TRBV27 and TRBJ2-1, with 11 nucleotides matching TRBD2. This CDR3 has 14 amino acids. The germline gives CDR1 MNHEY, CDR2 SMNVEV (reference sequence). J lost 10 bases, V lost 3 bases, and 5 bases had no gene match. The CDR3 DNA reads TGTGCCAGCAGTTTCTCACTAGCGGGAGTGGAGCAGTTCTTC. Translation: CASSFSLAGVEQFF.

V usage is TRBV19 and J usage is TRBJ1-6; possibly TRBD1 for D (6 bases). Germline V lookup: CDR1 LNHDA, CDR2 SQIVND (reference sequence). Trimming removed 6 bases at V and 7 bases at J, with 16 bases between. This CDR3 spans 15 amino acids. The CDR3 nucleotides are TGTGCCAGTAGCTCGCCGGGACATATCAATTCACCCCTCCACTTT. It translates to CASSSPGHINSPLHF.

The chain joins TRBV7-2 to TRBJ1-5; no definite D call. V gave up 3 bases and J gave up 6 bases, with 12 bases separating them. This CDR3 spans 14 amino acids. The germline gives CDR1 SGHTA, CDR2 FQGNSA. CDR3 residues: CASSLQAPSQPQHF. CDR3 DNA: TGTGCCAGCAGCTTGCAGGCCCCCTCTCAGCCCCAGCATTTT.

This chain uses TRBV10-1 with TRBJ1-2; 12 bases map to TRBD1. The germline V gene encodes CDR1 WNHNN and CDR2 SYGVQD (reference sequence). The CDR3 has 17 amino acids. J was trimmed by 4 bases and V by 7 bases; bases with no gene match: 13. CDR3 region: CASIVSRDRGQVYGYTF. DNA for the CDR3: TGCGCCAGCATCGTGTCCCGGGACAGGGGGCAGGTCTATGGCTACACCTTC.

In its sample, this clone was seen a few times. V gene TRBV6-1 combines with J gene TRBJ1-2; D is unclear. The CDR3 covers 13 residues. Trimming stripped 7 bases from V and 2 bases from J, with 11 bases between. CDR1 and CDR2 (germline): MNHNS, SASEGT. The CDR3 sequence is CASTTTENYGYTF. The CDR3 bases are TGTGCCAGCACCACCACAGAAAACTATGGCTACACCTTC.

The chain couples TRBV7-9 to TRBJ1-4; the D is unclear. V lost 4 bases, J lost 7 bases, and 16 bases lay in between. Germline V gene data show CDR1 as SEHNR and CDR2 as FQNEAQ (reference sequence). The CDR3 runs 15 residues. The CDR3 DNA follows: TGTGCCAGCAGCTCTCTAGACCCTTCTGGTGAAAAACTGTTTTTT. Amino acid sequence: CASSSLDPSGEKLFF.

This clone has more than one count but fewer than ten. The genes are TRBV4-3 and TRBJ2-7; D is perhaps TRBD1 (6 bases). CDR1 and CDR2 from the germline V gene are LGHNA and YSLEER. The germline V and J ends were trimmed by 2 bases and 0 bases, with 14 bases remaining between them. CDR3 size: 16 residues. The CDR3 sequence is CASSQQNTGYSYEQYF. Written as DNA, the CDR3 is TGCGCCAGCAGCCAACAAAATACAGGGTACTCCTACGAGCAGTACTTC.

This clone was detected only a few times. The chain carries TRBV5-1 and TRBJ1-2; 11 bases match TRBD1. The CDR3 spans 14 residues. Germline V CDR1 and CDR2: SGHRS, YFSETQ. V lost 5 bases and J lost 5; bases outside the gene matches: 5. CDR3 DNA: TGCGCCAGCAGAGCGGGACAGGGGGGGTATGGCTACACCTTC. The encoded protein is CASRAGQGGYGYTF.

The CDR3, as DNA: TGTGCCACCAGCAGAGATGACGGGGGTCCCAGCTCCTACGAGCAGTACTTC. The encoded protein is CATSRDDGGPSSYEQYF. The chain is built from TRBV15 and TRBJ2-7; D is possibly TRBD2 (6 bases). CDR1 and CDR2 from the germline V gene are LNHNV and YYDKDF (reference sequence). Deletions cut 0 bases from V and 0 bases from J, with 15 bases between. This CDR3 spans 17 amino acids.

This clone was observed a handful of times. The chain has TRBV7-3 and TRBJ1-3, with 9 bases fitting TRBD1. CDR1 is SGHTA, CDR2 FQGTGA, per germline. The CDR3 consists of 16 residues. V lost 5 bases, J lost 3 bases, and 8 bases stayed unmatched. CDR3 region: CASSTTGGFSGNTIYF. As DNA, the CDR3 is TGTGCCAGCAGCACCACAGGGGGCTTTAGTGGAAACACCATATATTTT. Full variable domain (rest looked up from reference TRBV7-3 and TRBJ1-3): GAGVSQTPSNKVTEKGKYVELRCDPISGHTALYWYRQSLGQGPEFLIYFQGTGAADDSGLPNDRFFAVRPEGSVSTLKIQRTERGDSAVYLCASSTTGGFSGNTIYFGEGSWLTVV.

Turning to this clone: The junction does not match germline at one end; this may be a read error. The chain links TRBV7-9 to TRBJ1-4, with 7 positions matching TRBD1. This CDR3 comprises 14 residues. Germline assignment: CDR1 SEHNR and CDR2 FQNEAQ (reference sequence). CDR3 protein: CSSSPRQGGEKLFF. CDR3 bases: TGTTCCAGCAGCCCGAGACAGGGTGGTGAAAAACTGTTTTTT. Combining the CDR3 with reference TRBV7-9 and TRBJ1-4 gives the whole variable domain DTGVSQNPRHKITKRGQNVTFRCDPISEHNRLYWYRQTLGQGPEFLTYFQNEAQLEKSRLLSDRFSAERPKGSFSTLEIQRTEQGDSAMYLCSSSPRQGGEKLFFGSGTQLSVL.

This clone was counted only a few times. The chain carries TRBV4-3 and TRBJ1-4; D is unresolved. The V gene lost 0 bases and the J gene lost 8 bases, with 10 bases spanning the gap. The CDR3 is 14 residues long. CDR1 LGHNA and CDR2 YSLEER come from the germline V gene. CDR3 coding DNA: TGCGCCAGCAGCCAAGAACCGGGATGGGAAAAACTGTTTTTT. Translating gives CASSQEPGWEKLFF.